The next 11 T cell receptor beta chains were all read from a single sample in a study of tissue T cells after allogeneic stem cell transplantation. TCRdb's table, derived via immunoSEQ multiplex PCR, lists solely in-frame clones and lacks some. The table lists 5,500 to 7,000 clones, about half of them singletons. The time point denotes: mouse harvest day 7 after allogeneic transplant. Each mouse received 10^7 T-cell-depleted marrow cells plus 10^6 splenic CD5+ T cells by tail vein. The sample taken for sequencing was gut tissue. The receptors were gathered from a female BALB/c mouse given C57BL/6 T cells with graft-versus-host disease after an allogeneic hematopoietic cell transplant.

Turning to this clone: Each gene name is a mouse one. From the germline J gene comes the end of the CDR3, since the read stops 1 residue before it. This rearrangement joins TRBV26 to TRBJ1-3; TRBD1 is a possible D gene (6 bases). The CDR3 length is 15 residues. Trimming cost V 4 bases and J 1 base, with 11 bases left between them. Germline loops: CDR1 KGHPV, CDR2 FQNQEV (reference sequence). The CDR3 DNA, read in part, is TGTGCCAGCAGTCCCCAGGGGATGTCTGGAAATACGCTCTAT. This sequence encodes CASSPQGMSGNTLY. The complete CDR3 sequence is CASSPQGMSGNTLYF.

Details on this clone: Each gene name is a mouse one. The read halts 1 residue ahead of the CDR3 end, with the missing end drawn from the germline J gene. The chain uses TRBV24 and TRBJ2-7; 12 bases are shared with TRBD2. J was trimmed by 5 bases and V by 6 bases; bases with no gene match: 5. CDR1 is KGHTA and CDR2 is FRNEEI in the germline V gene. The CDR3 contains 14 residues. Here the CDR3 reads CASSPGTGGNEQYF. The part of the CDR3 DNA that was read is TGTGCCAGCAGCCCCGGGACTGGGGGGAATGAACAGTAC.

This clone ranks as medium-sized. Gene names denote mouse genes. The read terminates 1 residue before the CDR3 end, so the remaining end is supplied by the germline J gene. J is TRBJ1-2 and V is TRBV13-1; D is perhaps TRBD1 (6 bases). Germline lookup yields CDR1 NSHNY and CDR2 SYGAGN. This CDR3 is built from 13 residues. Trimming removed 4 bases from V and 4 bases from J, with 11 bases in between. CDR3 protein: CASSPQGSSDYTF. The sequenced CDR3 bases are TGTGCCAGCAGTCCACAGGGAAGCTCCGACTACACC.

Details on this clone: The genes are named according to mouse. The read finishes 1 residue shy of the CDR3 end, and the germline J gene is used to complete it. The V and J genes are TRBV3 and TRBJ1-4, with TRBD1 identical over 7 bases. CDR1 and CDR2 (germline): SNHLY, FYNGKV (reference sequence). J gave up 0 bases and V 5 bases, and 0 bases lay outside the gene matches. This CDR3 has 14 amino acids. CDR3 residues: CASSDRVSNERLFF. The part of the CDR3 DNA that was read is TGTGCCAGCAGCGACAGGGTTTCCAACGAAAGATTATTT.

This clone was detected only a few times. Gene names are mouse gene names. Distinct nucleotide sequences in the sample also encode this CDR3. The CDR3 loop is CASSLDWGSSYEQYF. CDR3 DNA (partial): TGTGCCAGCAGTCTGGACTGGGGGTCCTCCTATGAACAGTAC. This chain connects TRBV26 to TRBJ2-7; 9 positions match TRBD2. The CDR3 extends 1 residue past the end of the read, so its final part is completed from the germline J gene. The CDR3 sequence is 15 residues long. Losses at the gene ends were 2 bases for V and 0 bases for J; bases not matched to a gene: 2. Germline lookup yields CDR1 KGHPV and CDR2 FQNQEV (reference sequence).

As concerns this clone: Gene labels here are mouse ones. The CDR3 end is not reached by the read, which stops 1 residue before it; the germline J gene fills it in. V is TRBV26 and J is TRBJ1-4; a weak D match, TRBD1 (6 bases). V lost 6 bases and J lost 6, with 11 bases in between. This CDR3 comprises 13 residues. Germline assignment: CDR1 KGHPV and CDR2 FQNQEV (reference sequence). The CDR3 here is CASRWDTDERLFF. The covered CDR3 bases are TGTGCCAGCAGATGGGACACCGACGAAAGATTATTT.

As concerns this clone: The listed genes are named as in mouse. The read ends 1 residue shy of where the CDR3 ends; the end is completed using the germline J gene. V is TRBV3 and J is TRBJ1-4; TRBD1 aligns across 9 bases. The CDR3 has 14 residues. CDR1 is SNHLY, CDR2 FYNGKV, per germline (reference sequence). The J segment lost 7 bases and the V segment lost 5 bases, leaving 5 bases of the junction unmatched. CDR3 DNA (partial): TGTGCCAGCAGCCGTGGGACAGGGTTCGAAAGATTATTT. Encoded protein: CASSRGTGFERLF. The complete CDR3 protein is CASSRGTGFERLFF.

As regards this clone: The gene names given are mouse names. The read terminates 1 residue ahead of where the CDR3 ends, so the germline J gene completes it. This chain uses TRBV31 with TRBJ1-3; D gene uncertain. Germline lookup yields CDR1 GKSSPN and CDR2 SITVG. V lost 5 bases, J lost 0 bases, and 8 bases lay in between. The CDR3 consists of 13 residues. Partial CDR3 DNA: TGTGCCTGGCTACATAATTCTGGAAATACGCTCTAT. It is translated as CAWLHNSGNTLY. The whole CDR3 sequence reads CAWLHNSGNTLYF.

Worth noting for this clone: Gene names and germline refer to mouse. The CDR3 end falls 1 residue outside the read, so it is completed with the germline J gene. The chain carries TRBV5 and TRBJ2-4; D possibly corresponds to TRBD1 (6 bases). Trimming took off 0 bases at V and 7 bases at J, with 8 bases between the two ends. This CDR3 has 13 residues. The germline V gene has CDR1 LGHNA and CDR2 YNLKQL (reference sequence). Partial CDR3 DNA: TGTGCCAGCAGCCAAGAAGGGGGAGACACCTTGTAC. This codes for CASSQEGGDTLY. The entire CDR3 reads CASSQEGGDTLYF.

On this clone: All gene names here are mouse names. CDR3 DNA (partial): TGTGCCAGCAGCCCTGAAGGAAATACGCTCTAT. This encodes CASSPEGNTLY. The complete CDR3 reads CASSPEGNTLYF. The V and J genes are TRBV15 and TRBJ1-3; D gene ambiguous. The read finishes 1 residue shy of the CDR3 end, and the germline J gene is used to complete it. The CDR3 is made up of 12 amino acids. The germline gives CDR1 SGHND, CDR2 FRSKSL. V shed 6 bases and J shed 4 bases, with 7 bases lying between them.

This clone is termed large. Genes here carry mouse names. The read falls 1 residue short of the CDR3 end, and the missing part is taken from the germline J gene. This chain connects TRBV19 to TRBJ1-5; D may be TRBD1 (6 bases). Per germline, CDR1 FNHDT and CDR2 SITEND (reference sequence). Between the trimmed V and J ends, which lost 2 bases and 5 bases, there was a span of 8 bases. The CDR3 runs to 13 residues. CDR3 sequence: CASSIGTYQAPLF. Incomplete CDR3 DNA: TGTGCCAGCAGTATCGGGACATACCAGGCTCCGCTT.